The clone carrying this TCR beta chain was seen only once. This table comes from immunoSEQ multiplex PCR, and its TCRdb copy is limited to in-frame clones, with some not included. Of fewer than 1.8 million clones detected, approximately 98.5% appear once; the ten largest clones hold about 0.34%. The CDR3 totals 13 residues. With 11 bases clipped from V and 1 base from J, the junction kept 7 bases outside the gene matches. The germline gives CDR1 MRHNA, CDR2 SNTAGT. The record originates from a study of shared clonotypes between healthy human individuals. Sequencing used naive CD4+ T cells sorted from blood. Sample subset: CD45RA+ positively selected. The chain is built from TRBV6-4 and TRBJ1-1; 7 bases fit TRBD1. This clonotype was obtained from a man younger than 45 in good health. The CDR3 protein is CAYRTGENTEAFF. For the CDR3, the DNA is TGTGCCTACAGAACAGGGGAGAACACTGAAGCTTTCTTT.